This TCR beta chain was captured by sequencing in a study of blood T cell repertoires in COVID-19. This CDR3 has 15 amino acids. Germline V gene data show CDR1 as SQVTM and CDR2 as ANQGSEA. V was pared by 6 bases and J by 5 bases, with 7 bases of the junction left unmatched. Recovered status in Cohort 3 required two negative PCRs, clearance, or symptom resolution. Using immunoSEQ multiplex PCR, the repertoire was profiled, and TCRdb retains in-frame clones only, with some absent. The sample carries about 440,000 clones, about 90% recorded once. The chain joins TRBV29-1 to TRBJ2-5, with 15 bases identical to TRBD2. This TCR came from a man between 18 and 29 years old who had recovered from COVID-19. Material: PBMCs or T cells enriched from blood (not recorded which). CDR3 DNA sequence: TGCAGCGTCCGGACTAGCGGGAGGGCCGGGGAGACCCAGTACTTC. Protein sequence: CSVRTSGRAGETQYF.